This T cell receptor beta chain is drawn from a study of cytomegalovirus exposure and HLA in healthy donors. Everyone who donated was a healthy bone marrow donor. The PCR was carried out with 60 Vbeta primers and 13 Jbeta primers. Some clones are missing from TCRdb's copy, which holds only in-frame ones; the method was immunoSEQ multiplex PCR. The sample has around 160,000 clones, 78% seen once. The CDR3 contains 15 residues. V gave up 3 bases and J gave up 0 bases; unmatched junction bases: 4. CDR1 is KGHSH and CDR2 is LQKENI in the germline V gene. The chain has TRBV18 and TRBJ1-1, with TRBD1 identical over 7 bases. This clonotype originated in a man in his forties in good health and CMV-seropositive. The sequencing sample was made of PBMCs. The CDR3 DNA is TGTGCCAGCTCACCGGACAGGTACATGAACACTGAAGCTTTCTTT. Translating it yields CASSPDRYMNTEAFF.